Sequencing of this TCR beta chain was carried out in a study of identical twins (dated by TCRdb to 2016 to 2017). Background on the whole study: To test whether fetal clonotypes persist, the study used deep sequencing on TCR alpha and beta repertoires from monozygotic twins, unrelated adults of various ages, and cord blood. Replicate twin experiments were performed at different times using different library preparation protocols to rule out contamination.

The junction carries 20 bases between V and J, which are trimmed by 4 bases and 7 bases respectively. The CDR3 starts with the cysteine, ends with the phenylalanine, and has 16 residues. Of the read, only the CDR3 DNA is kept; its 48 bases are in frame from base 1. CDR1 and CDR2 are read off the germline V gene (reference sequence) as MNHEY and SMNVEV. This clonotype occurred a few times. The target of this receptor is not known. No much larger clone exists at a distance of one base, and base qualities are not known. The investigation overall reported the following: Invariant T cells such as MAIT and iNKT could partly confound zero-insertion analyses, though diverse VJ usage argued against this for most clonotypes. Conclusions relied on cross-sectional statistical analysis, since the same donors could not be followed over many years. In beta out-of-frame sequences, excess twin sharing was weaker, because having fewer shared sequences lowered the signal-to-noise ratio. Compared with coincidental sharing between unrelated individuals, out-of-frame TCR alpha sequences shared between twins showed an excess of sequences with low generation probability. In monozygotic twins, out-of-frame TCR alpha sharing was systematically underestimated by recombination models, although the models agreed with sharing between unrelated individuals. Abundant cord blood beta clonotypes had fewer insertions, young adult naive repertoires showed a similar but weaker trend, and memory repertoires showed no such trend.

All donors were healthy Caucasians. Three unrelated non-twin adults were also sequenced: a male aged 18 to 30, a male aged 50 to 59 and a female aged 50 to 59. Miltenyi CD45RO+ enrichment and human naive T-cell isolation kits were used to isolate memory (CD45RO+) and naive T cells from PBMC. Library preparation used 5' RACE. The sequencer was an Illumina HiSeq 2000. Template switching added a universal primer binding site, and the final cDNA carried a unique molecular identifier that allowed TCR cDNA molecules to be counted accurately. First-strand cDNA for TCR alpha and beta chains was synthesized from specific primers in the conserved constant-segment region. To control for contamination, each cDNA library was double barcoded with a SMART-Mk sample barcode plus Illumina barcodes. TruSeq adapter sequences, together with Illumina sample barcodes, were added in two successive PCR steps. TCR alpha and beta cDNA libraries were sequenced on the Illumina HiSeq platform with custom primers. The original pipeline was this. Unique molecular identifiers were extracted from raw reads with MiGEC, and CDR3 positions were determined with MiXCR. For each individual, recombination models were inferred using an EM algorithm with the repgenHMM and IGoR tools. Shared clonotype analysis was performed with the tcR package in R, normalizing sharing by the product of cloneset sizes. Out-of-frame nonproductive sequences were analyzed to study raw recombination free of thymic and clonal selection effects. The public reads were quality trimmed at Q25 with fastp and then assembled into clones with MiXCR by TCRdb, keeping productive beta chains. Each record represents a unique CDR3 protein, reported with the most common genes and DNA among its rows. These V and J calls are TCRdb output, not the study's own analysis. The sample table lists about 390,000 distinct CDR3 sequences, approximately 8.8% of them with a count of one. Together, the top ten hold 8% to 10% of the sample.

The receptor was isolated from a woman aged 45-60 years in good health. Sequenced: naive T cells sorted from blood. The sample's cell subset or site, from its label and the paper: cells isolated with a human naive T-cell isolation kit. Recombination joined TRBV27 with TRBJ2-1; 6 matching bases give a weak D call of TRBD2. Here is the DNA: TGTGCCAGCAGTTCATCCCGGGAGCGTGCAACGAATGAGCAGTTCTTC. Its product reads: CASSSSRERATNEQFF.